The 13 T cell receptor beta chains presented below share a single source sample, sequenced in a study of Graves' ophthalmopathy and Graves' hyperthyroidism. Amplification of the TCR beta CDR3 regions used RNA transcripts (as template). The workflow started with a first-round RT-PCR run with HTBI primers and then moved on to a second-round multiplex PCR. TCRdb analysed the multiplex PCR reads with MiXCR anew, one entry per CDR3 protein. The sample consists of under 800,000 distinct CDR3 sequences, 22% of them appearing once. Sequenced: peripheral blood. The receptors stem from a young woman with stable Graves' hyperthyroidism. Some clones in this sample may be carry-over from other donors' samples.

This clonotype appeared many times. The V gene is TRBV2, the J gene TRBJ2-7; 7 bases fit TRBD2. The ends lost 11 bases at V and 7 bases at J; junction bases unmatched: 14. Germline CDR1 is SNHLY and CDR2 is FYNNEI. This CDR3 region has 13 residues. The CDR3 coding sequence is TGTGCCGGAGCGGGATCCCGAAGAAAGGAGCAGTACTTC. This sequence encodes CAGAGSRRKEQYF.

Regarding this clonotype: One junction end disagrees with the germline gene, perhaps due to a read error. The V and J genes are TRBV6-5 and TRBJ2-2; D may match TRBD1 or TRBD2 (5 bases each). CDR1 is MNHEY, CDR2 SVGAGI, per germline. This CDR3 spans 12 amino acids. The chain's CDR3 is CASSSDTGELCF. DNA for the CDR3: TGTGCCAGCAGTTCGGACACCGGGGAGCTGTGTTTT.

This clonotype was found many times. The CDR3 nucleotides read TGCAGTGCGAGAACCGGGCTCTATGGCTACACCTTC. Its translation is CSARTGLYGYTF. This rearrangement joins TRBV20-1 to TRBJ1-2; D is undetermined. CDR1 and CDR2 (germline): DFQATT, SNEGSKA (reference sequence). There are 12 residues in the CDR3. Between the trimmed V and J ends, which lost 6 bases and 4 bases, there was a span of 12 bases.

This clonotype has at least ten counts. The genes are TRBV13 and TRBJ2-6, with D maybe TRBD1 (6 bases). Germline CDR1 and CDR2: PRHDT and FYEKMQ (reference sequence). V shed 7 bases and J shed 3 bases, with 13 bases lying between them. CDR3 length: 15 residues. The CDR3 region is CASTDAGVGANVLTF. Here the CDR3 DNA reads TGTGCCAGCACTGACGCAGGGGTTGGGGCCAACGTCCTGACTTTC.

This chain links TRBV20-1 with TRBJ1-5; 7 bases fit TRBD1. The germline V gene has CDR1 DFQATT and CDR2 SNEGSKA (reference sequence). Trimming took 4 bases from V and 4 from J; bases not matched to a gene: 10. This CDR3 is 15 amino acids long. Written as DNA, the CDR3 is TGCAGTGCTAAGACCCCCGACAGGGAAAATCAGCCCCAGCATTTT. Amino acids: CSAKTPDRENQPQHF.

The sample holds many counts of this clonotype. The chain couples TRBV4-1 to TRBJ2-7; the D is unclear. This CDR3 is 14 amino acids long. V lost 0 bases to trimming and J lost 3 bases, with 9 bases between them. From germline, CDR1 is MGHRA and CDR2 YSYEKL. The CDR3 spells CASSQETPGYEQYF. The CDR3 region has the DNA TGCGCCAGCAGCCAAGAGACTCCCGGCTACGAGCAGTACTTC.

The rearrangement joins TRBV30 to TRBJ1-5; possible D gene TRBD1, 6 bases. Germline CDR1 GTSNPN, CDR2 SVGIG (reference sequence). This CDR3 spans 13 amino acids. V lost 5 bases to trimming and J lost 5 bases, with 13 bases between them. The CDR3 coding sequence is TGTGCCTGGGGGGCGGGGGCCGATCAGCCCCAGCATTTT. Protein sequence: CAWGAGADQPQHF.

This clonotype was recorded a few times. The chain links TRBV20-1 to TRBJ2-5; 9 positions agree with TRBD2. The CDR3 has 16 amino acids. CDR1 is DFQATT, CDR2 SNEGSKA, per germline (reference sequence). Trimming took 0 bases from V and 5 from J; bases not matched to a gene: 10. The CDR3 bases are TGCAGTGCTAGAGATGCCCTAGCGGGGTACCTGGAGACCCAGTACTTC. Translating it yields CSARDALAGYLETQYF.

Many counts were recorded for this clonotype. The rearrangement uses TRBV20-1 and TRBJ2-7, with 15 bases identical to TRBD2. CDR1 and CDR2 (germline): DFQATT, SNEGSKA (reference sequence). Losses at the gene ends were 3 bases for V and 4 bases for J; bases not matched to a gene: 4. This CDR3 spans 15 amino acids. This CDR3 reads CSASGTSGGTYEQYF. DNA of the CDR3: TGCAGTGCTAGTGGGACTAGCGGGGGGACGTACGAGCAGTACTTC.

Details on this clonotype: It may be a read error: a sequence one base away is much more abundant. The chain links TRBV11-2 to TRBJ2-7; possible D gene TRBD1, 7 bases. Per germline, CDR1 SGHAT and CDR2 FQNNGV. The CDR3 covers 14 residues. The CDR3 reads CVSSLRGVLYEQYF. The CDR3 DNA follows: TGTGTCAGCAGCCTCAGGGGGGTTCTGTACGAGCAGTACTTC.

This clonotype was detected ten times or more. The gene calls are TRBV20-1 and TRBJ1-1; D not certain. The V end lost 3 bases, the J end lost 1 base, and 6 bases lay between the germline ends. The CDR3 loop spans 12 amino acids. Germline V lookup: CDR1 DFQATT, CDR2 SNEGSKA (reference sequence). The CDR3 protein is CSARRRNTEAFF. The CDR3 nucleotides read TGCAGTGCTAGGAGGAGGAACACTGAAGCTTTCTTT.

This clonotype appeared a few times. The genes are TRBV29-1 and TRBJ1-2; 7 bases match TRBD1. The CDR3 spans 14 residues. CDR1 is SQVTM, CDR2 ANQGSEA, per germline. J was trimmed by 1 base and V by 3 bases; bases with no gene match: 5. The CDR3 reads CSVDPDRNNYGYTF. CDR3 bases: TGCAGCGTTGACCCGGACAGGAATAACTATGGCTACACCTTC.

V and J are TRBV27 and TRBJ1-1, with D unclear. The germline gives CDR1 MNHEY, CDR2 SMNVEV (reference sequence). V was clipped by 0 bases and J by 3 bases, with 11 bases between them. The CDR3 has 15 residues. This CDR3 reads CASSLSVVGDTEAFF. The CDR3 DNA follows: TGTGCCAGCAGTTTATCGGTGGTCGGGGACACTGAAGCTTTCTTT.